A selection of T cell receptor beta chains follows, all from one sample in a study of blood T cell repertoires in COVID-19. The method was immunoSEQ multiplex PCR; TCRdb's version includes in-frame clones alone and lacks a portion of them. The table has about 190,000 clones, around 87% seen once. The sequenced material came from peripheral blood. These TCRs come from a man aged 35 to 55 with active or convalescent COVID-19. Each CDR3 is given without its conserved first and last residue. Clone size is shown for a subset of rows, as once, few, many or a class of expanded clone.

J,V,size,length,CDR3
TRBJ1-4,TRBV27,once,12,ASGPGQGNEKLF
TRBJ1-5,TRBV28,.,15,ASSSPSGGDSNQPQH
TRBJ1-4,TRBV19,.,13,ASSPARGRGEKLF
TRBJ1-5,TRBV4-2,.,12,ASSQERGGQPQH
TRBJ2-3,TRBV5-5,.,13,ASSSRQGSGDTQY
TRBJ1-3,TRBV7-8,.,11,ASGTGGFPTIY
TRBJ1-2,TRBV7-9,.,13,ASSLSPDSGYGYT
TRBJ1-2,TRBV19,.,15,ASSIGRQGALGSGYT
TRBJ1-2,TRBV28,.,11,ASSATGNSGYT
TRBJ1-5,TRBV24-1,.,12,ATSDRITAQPQH
TRBJ1-1,TRBV3-1/TRBV3-2,.,12,ASSQEGQGAEAF
TRBJ2-1,TRBV6-5,.,12,ASSYSRTLHEQF
TRBJ1-2,TRBV7-9,.,12,ASSSTGTGNGYT
TRBJ1-1,TRBV7-9,.,9,ASRQNTEAF
TRBJ1-2,TRBV7-9,.,14,ASSSVLGQSFYGYT
TRBJ1-5,TRBV6-5,.,9,ASAHSQPQH
TRBJ2-5,TRBV11-2,.,11,ASSAQGRETQY
TRBJ1-1,TRBV5-1,.,12,ASSPYAGRTEAF
TRBJ1-6,TRBV29-1,.,12,SVGKDKNNSPLH
TRBJ1-1,TRBV29-1,.,11,SVESVMNTEAF
TRBJ1-3,TRBV4-1,.,13,ASSPLENQGNTIY
TRBJ2-3,TRBV7-7,.,13,ASSLGLAATDTQY